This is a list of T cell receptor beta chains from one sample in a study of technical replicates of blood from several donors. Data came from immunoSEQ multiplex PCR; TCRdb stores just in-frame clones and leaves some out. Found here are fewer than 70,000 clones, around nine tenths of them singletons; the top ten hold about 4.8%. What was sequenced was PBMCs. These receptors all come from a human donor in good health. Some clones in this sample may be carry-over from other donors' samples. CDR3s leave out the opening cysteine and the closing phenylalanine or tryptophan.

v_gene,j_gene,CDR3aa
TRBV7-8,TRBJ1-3,ASSLGGRGFGNTIY
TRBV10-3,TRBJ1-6,AISEGDRGRPPLH
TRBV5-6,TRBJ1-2,ASSLAEQGVGYT
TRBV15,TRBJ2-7,ATSRDFSRAGSEQY
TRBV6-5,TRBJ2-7,ASSYGYISGEQY
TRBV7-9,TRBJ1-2,ASVPGTLHGYT
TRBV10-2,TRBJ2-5,ASSDPGQGKETQY
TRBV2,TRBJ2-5,ASSTGLAGGGETQY
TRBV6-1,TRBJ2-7,ASSEYGRVWEQY
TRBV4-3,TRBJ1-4,ASSPDRGNEKLF
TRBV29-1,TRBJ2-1,SVRRLAGGPLGEQF
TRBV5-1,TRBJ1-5,ASSLSGSNQPQH
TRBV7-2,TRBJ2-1,ASNEAGGMVDEQF
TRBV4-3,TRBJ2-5,ASSLELTGMETQY
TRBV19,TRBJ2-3,ASSGRGAADTQY
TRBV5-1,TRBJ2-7,ASSLEGSGGEQY
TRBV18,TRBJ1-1,ASSPSSQALEAF
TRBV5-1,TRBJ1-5,ASSLGGDLGQPQH
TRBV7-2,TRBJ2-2,ASSPRVAGELF
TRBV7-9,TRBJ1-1,ASSPSGWGAF
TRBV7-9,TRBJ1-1,ASSLEGTGNEAF
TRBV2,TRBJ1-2,ASSGGQGPYGYT